The TCR beta chain described here comes from a study of blood T cell repertoires in COVID-19 (dated by TCRdb to the early 2020s). General notes on the study: Samples from collaborators originated in the United States, Italy and Spain and spanned both the acute and convalescent phases of COVID-19. Where available, HLA class I and class II types were taken from metadata supplied by the sample provider and were not determined by assay-based typing. The samples were drawn from the first 160 participants of the ongoing ImmuneRACE study and from some 1,300 subjects provided by 6 global collaborators. The prospective study material was composed of cDNA or gDNA derived from T cells, B-cell-depleted T cells, or PBMCs. The repertoires were released in a freely available public database meant as a resource for research on the immune response to SARS-CoV-2. Nearly every sample came with metadata listing a de-identified subject ID, COVID-19 status, age in years and sex. Subjects who had been exposed to COVID-19, were actively infected with it, or had recovered from it provided the deeply sampled blood TCRbeta repertoires that made up the dataset.

As encoded in the germline V gene (reference sequence), CDR1 is SEHNR while CDR2 is FQNEAQ. From the cysteine up to the phenylalanine, the CDR3 has a length of 16 residues. Only CDR3 DNA remains: 48 bases, in frame from the first base. V is shortened by 5 bases, J by 4 bases, and the region joining them spans 20 bases. Study-wide conclusions, independent of this receptor: The quantity of clinical and demographic metadata differed by source and by participant and was supplied without curation.

Enrolling through a virtual design, the prospective study's participants ranged in age from roughly 18 to 100 years and lived across 20 to 25 United States geographic areas. In the prospective study, cohorts were assigned on the basis of participant-reported clinical history obtained from a screening survey and a study questionnaire. Recovered participants in ImmuneRACE Cohort 3 were defined as having two consecutive negative NP/OP PCR tests, clearance from a healthcare professional, or resolution of symptoms. Each participant in the prospective study had whole blood, serum and a nasopharyngeal or oropharyngeal swab collected by mobile phlebotomists. Participants in the prospective study had the option to provide additional blood draws and questionnaires over an approximately 2-month period. Before DNA extraction, prospective study blood samples were shipped either frozen or at room temperature.

This clone appeared a few times. Its recognized antigen is unknown. No qualities accompany the bases; no much larger clone lies one base away. The immunoSEQ Assay, a bias-controlled multiplex PCR, was used to amplify TCRbeta CDR3 regions from genomic DNA. The study's own analysis went as follows. The number of nucleated cells in each sample was estimated by amplification of reference gene primers within the assay. To quantify the absolute abundance of each unique TCRbeta CDR3 rearrangement, sequence reads were collapsed and filtered. For each sample, productive Simpson clonality was calculated as the square root of Simpson's diversity index across productive rearrangements. TCRdb limited this immuneACCESS table to in-frame rearrangements with V and J called. A share of clones is missing; checked studies link under half to unresolved V genes, and the rest is unexplained. For V, J and clone size, that table is used; D and trimming come from the DNA. This sample is represented by approximately 250,000 clones; about 89% of them were singletons. About 4% of the sample is held by the ten biggest clonotypes.

The chain employs TRBV7-9 and TRBJ1-2; the D gene is unclear. Sequenced material: PBMCs or T cells enriched from blood (not recorded which). The source is a woman aged 25 to 45 who had recovered from COVID-19. The bases read TGTGCCAGCAGCCATCCATTTAATGAGGTGCGCTATGGCTACACCTTC. Translation gives CASSHPFNEVRYGYTF.